The rows below give T cell receptor beta chains drawn from one sample of a study of patients and donors after allogeneic stem cell transplantation. TCRdb re-analysed the RT-PCR reads in MiXCR, keeping a single row per CDR3 protein. The table has some 230,000 distinct CDR3 sequences, roughly 14% seen once. The source material was blood, either unsorted or a sorted T cell fraction (not recorded which). The source is a human donor who was either an allogeneic HSCT recipient or a stem cell or donor lymphocyte infusion donor (not recorded which). It is not recorded whose cells these are; they may come from a transplant donor. The CDR3 runs from the conserved cysteine through the conserved F or W. A D gene is named only where the DNA matches it firmly. The listing skips clone size in some rows; elsewhere it reads once, few, many or a size class.

j_call	v_call	d_call	clone_size	cdr3_nt	cdr3_aa
TRBJ2-1	TRBV7-3	.	few	TGTGCCAGCAGCTTAAGGGGCAGGGTATTGTTCTTC	CASSLRGRVLFF
TRBJ2-4	TRBV4-2	.	few	TGTGCCAGCAGCCAAGGCGGGGTAGCCAAAAACATTCAGTACTTC	CASSQGGVAKNIQYF
TRBJ1-6	TRBV6-5	.	.	TGTGCCAGCAGTTCGACAGGACCCTCTCAAGGATCACCCCTCCACTTT	CASSSTGPSQGSPLHF
TRBJ1-2	TRBV30	.	.	TGTGCCTGGAGTTCGGGCACCTATAACTATGGCTACACCTTC	CAWSSGTYNYGYTF
TRBJ2-1	TRBV7-8	.	many	TGTGCCAGCAGCTTACTAGAGGTCAATGAGCAGTTCTTC	CASSLLEVNEQFF
TRBJ2-1	TRBV4-1	TRBD1	many	TGCGCCAGCAGCCAAGTGGATGGGGCAGGGGGCTCCTACAATGAGCAGTTCTTC	CASSQVDGAGGSYNEQFF
TRBJ2-3	TRBV20-1	TRBD2	few	TGCAGTGCTAGGGGACTAGCGGACAGCACAGATACGCAGTATTTT	CSARGLADSTDTQYF
TRBJ1-6	TRBV6-5	.	many	TGTGCCAGCAGTTACTCGCCTACGAATTCACCCCTCCACTTT	CASSYSPTNSPLHF
TRBJ1-1	TRBV5-1	TRBD1	many	TGCGCCAGCAGCTTGGAGGGGGCCCGAGGTACTGAAGCTTTCTTT	CASSLEGARGTEAFF
TRBJ2-5	TRBV5-6	TRBD2	.	TGTGCCAGCAGCCTGTCGGACTGGGGGGGAGAGACCCAGTACTTC	CASSLSDWGGETQYF
TRBJ1-6	TRBV5-1	.	few	TGCGCCAGCAGACAGGAGGTTGACCCTAATTCACCCCTCCACTTT	CASRQEVDPNSPLHF
TRBJ1-2	TRBV27	.	.	TGTGCCAGCAGTTTCCAGTCAGGGAGAAACTATGGCTACACCTTC	CASSFQSGRNYGYTF
TRBJ1-3	TRBV20-1	TRBD1	few	TGCAGTGCTAGAGGGGACAGGTCCCGCTCCTCTGGAAACACCATATATTTT	CSARGDRSRSSGNTIYF
TRBJ1-1	TRBV5-1	.	.	TGCCCAGCAGCCCCGGGTAGGAAAGCTTTCTTT	CPAAPGRKAFF
TRBJ2-1	TRBV12-3/TRBV12-4	TRBD2	.	TGTGCCAGCAGTTTACCTAGCGGGAGCGGCTTCAAGCAGTTCTTC	CASSLPSGSGFKQFF
TRBJ2-7	TRBV5-1	TRBD2	.	TGCGCCAGCAGCCCGGGACTAACGACAGCTTCCTACGAGCAGTACTTC	CASSPGLTTASYEQYF
TRBJ2-7	TRBV7-9	TRBD2	few	TGTGCCAGCAGCTTTTTGACTAGCGGGAGAGAGTACGAGCAGTACTTC	CASSFLTSGREYEQYF
TRBJ2-7	TRBV7-7	.	few	TGTGCCAGCAGCCCAGAGAGGGGGTCGGCCTACGAGCAGTACTTC	CASSPERGSAYEQYF
TRBJ1-2	TRBV7-9	.	.	TGTGCCAGCAGCCAAAGGGAGGGCTACACCTTC	CASSQREGYTF
TRBJ2-1	TRBV6-2/TRBV6-3	TRBD2	few	TGTGCCAGCAGGACTAGCGGGAGCAATGAGCAGTTCTTC	CASRTSGSNEQFF
TRBJ1-2	TRBV6-1	.	few	TGTGCCAGCAGTGAAGTAGGAGGGGTTGGCTATGGCTACACCTTC	CASSEVGGVGYGYTF
TRBJ2-6	TRBV10-2	.	few	TGCGCCAGCAGTTGGGGCTCTGGGGCCAACGTCCTGACTTTC	CASSWGSGANVLTF
TRBJ1-2	TRBV4-3	TRBD1	.	TGCGCCAGCAGCCAAGATATGGAGGGGGCTCTTAGAGGCTACACCTTC	CASSQDMEGALRGYTF
TRBJ2-5	TRBV2	.	.	TGTGCCAGCAGGGGGTATAAGACCCAGTACTTC	CASRGYKTQYF
TRBJ1-1	TRBV6-5	.	.	TGTGCCAGCAGTTACTCTGCTCGAAACATAATTAACACTGAAGCTTTCTTT	CASSYSARNIINTEAFF
TRBJ2-7	TRBV2	TRBD2	.	TGTGCCAGCGCCGGGAGGGCCGGGCGCGAGCAGTACTTC	CASAGRAGREQYF
TRBJ1-2	TRBV24-1	.	.	TGTGCCACCAGTGATTTGTCGGGCAGAGACTATGGCTACACCTTC	CATSDLSGRDYGYTF
TRBJ2-6	TRBV19	.	.	TGTGCCAGTAGCAGGGTTGTAAGGACTGGGGCCAACGTCCTGACTTTC	CASSRVVRTGANVLTF
TRBJ1-3	TRBV11-2	.	many	TGTGCCAGCAGCTACCGACAGGCGTACTCTGGAAACACCATATATTTT	CASSYRQAYSGNTIYF
TRBJ1-5	TRBV6-5	.	.	TGTGCCAGCAGTTACCGAGGGAGGGATCAGCCCCAGCATTTT	CASSYRGRDQPQHF
TRBJ1-2	TRBV7-2	TRBD1	few	TGTGCCAGCAGCACGCGACAGGGTCCTAACTATGGCTACACCTTC	CASSTRQGPNYGYTF
TRBJ2-2	TRBV11-3	.	.	TGTGCCAGCAGCCGGACAAGGTTAAACGGGGAGCTGTTTTTT	CASSRTRLNGELFF
TRBJ2-3	TRBV7-2	TRBD2	.	TGTGCCAGCAGCTTAGCCCCAAGACTAGCGGGGCATACGCAGTATTTT	CASSLAPRLAGHTQYF
TRBJ2-5	TRBV7-2	TRBD1	few	TGTGCCAGCAGTTCCAGACAGGGGGGAAGCGAGACCCAGTACTTC	CASSSRQGGSETQYF
TRBJ1-6	TRBV7-9	.	.	TGTGCCAGCAGCCGCGGAACCGGGACCTATAATTCACCCCTCCACTTT	CASSRGTGTYNSPLHF
TRBJ1-6	TRBV6-1	.	.	TGTGCCAGCAGTGAATTGGGAGGGTTAGGTTCACCCCTCCACTTT	CASSELGGLGSPLHF
TRBJ2-4	TRBV5-1	.	few	TGCGCCAGCAGCTCGTCTGGGGCAGGAAACATTCAGTACTTC	CASSSSGAGNIQYF
TRBJ2-4	TRBV6-1	TRBD2	.	TGTGCCAGCTCCGCCGGACTAGCGGGGGGGCTGGACAAAAACATTCAGTACTTC	CASSAGLAGGLDKNIQYF
TRBJ1-2	TRBV10-1	.	once	TGCGCCAGCCCCGGGGCAGGGGTCGGCTACACCTTC	CASPGAGVGYTF
TRBJ2-7	TRBV7-9	.	.	TGTGCCAGCAGCTCACAACTAGCTACGGAGTACTTC	CASSSQLATEYF